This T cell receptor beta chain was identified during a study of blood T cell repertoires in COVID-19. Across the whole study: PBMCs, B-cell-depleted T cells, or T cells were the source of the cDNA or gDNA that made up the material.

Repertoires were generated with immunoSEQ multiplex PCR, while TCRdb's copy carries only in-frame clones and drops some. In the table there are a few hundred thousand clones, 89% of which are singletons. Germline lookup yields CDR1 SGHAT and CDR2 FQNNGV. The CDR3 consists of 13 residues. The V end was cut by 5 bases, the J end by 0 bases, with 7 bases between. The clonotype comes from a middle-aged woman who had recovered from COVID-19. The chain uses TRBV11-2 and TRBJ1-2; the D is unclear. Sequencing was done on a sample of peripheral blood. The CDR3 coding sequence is TGTGCCAGCAGCGAGGGTACTAACTATGGCTACACCTTC. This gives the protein CASSEGTNYGYTF.